A single sample gave rise to the 26 T cell receptor beta chains below, sequenced in a study. TCRdb fed the reads into MiXCR, producing one record per CDR3 protein. The sample lists 12,000 to 15,000 distinct CDR3 sequences, more than 30% occurring once. Sequencing input: blood. The receptors were gathered from a human donor.

CDR3 sequence reads: CASSQGGGQPQHF. The DNA for the CDR3 is TGTGCCAGCAGCCAGGGGGGGGGTCAGCCCCAGCATTTT. V is TRBV4-2 and J is TRBJ1-5; D perhaps matches TRBD1 (5 bases). Trimming took 3 bases from V and 6 from J, leaving 9 bases between them. Germline V gene data show CDR1 as LGHNA and CDR2 as YNFKEQ. This CDR3 comprises 13 residues.

This clonotype occurred many times. DNA for the CDR3: TGCGCCAGCAGCCAAGATCGAGACAGGGGGCGGAATCAGCCCCAGCATTTT. Translating gives CASSQDRDRGRNQPQHF. This chain connects TRBV4-3 to TRBJ1-5, with 10 positions matching TRBD1. Trimming removed 0 bases from V and 4 bases from J; junction bases left unmatched: 6. This CDR3 region has 17 residues. Germline V gene sequence: CDR1 LGHNA, CDR2 YSLEER.

This chain uses TRBV14 with TRBJ2-1; 8 bases are a match to TRBD2. V dropped 1 base and J dropped 2; count of bases not matched to a gene: 7. Germline CDR1 and CDR2: SGHDN and FVKESK. The CDR3 covers 17 residues. As DNA, the CDR3 is TGTGCCAGCAGCCAAGTGGATAGCGGGATAGCCTACAATGAGCAGTTCTTC. Its translation is CASSQVDSGIAYNEQFF.

At least ten counts were recorded for this clonotype. The chain links TRBV4-3 to TRBJ1-2, with a possible D match to TRBD1 (5 bases). The CDR3 totals 15 residues. V was cut by 7 bases and J by 1 base, with 16 bases left in between. The germline V gene encodes CDR1 LGHNA and CDR2 YSLEER. The CDR3 nucleotides read TGCGCCAGCACGCTGGGGGAAGGCCTTAACTATGGCTACACCTTC. Encoded protein: CASTLGEGLNYGYTF.

As for this clonotype: This may come from a read error, since a much larger clone is one base off. The rearrangement links TRBV7-8 to TRBJ2-7; D perhaps matches TRBD1 (5 bases). The CDR3 is made up of 14 amino acids. V was clipped by 2 bases and J by 1 base, with 9 bases between them. Germline values: CDR1 SGHVS, CDR2 FQNEAQ. CDR3 bases: TGTGCCAGCAGCTTATTAGGACAATCCTACGAGCAGTACTTC. Encoded protein: CASSLLGQSYEQYF.

The V and J genes are TRBV4-1 and TRBJ2-2; D is ambiguous. The germline V gene has CDR1 MGHRA and CDR2 YSYEKL. The CDR3 extends over 17 amino acids. V lost 0 bases and J lost 2, with 13 bases in between. The CDR3 nucleotides read TGCGCCAGCAGCCAAGAACCGGGCTCTGGAAACACCGGGGAGCTGTTTTTT. This gives the protein CASSQEPGSGNTGELFF.

This clonotype ranks as medium-sized (0.01 to 0.1%). The chain employs TRBV29-1 and TRBJ2-1; 11 bases are shared with TRBD2. After removal of 7 bases from V and 7 bases from J, the junction contained 6 bases not matched to a gene. Germline V gene data show CDR1 as SQVTM and CDR2 as ANQGSEA. The CDR3 loop spans 13 amino acids. The CDR3, as DNA: TGCAGCGCCCGACTAGCGGGATTAAATGAGCAGTTCTTC. Its protein is CSARLAGLNEQFF.

This clonotype was counted many times. The rearrangement joins TRBV4-2 to TRBJ2-1; tentatively, D is TRBD2 (6 bases). Germline V lookup: CDR1 LGHNA, CDR2 YNFKEQ. Trimming cost V 0 bases and J 8 bases, with 17 bases left between them. The CDR3 runs 16 residues. CDR3 DNA sequence: TGTGCCAGCAGCCAAGAACCCATCGGGGGAAGCGATGAGCAGTTCTTC. Its translation: CASSQEPIGGSDEQFF.

About this clonotype itself: A much larger clonotype is one base distant, so this may be a read error. The chain is built from TRBV4-3 and TRBJ2-1; D is unresolved. Germline V gene sequence: CDR1 LGHNA, CDR2 YSLEER. The CDR3 extends over 11 amino acids. CDR3 coding DNA: TGCGCCAGCAGCCAGAACAATGAGCATTTCTTC. Amino acids: CASSQNNEHFF.

As to this clonotype: With a much larger clone just one base away, this may be a read error. J is TRBJ2-1 and V is TRBV29-1; D not certain. The CDR3 runs to 14 residues. Trimming took 4 bases from V and 13 from J, leaving 23 bases between them. Germline CDR1 reads SQVTM; CDR2 reads ANQGSEA. DNA of the CDR3: TGCAGCGTTGGCGGCTCCTTAGCCAAAAACATTCAGTTCTTC. Amino acid sequence: CSVGGSLAKNIQFF.

This clonotype was observed many times. This rearrangement joins TRBV4-3 to TRBJ2-7, with 9 positions matching TRBD2. V shed 0 bases and J 7 bases; nucleotides not matched to a gene: 10. The CDR3 is 16 residues long. The germline CDR1 and CDR2 sequences are LGHNA and YSLEER. The CDR3 loop is CASSQDNLGLAREQYF. The DNA of the CDR3 is TGCGCCAGCAGCCAAGACAACCTTGGACTAGCGCGGGAGCAGTACTTC.

J is TRBJ1-1 and V is TRBV7-2, with 7 positions matching TRBD1. This CDR3 region has 17 residues. Germline values: CDR1 SGHTA, CDR2 FQGNSA. The V gene end was trimmed by 4 bases and the J gene end by 7 bases; junction bases not matched to a gene: 18. The CDR3 nucleotides are TGTGCCAGCAGCTCAACTGGAAACAGGGGCCTGAATAGTGAAGCTTTCTTT. This codes for CASSSTGNRGLNSEAFF.

The chain has TRBV18 and TRBJ1-4, with D hard to call. Germline V gives CDR1 KGHSH, CDR2 LQKENI. The CDR3 sequence is 11 residues long. Trimming left V 0 bases short and J 11 bases short, with 4 bases between. The CDR3 reads CASSPPGKLFF. The DNA of the CDR3 is TGTGCCAGCTCACCACCGGGGAAACTGTTTTTT.

This clonotype was found many times. The J gene is TRBJ2-1, the V gene TRBV18, with 7 bases that match TRBD1. With V trimmed by 1 base and J by 1 base, 7 bases remained unmatched. CDR3 length: 17 amino acids. CDR1 is KGHSH and CDR2 is LQKENI in the germline V gene. The CDR3 here is CASSPLLQGKSYNEQFF. In DNA, the CDR3 is TGTGCCAGCTCACCACTCTTACAGGGGAAATCCTACAATGAGCAGTTCTTC.

There are many counts of this clonotype. The CDR3 here is CASSRRTLGEAFF. The DNA of the CDR3 is TGTGCCAGCAGCCGCCGAACCCTAGGGGAAGCTTTCTTT. This rearrangement joins TRBV4-2 to TRBJ1-1; the D is unclear. V was clipped by 4 bases and J by 8 bases, with 14 bases between them. CDR1 is LGHNA, CDR2 YNFKEQ, per germline. The CDR3 length is 13 residues.

This clonotype was counted at least ten times. This chain links TRBV4-3 with TRBJ2-1; 7 nucleotides agree with TRBD2. After removal of 1 base from V and 7 bases from J, the junction contained 7 bases not matched to a gene. Germline V gene lookup returns CDR1 LGHNA and CDR2 YSLEER. The CDR3 runs 15 residues. The CDR3 nucleotides are TGCGCCAGCAGCCAAGCTAGCGGCCCGTGGAATGAGCAGTTCTTC. It is translated as CASSQASGPWNEQFF.

This clonotype was seen more than once but under ten times. V usage is TRBV4-2 and J usage is TRBJ2-7, with 7 bases lining up with TRBD2. CDR1 LGHNA and CDR2 YNFKEQ come from the germline V gene. V lost 4 bases, J lost 7 bases, and 19 bases stayed unmatched. This CDR3 is 17 amino acids long. The CDR3 DNA reads TGTGCCAGCAGCCGAGCACCCAGACTAGTCACCGGGGGGGAGCAGTACTTC. Protein: CASSRAPRLVTGGEQYF.

Judged by abundance, this clonotype is medium-sized. The chain carries TRBV7-6 and TRBJ1-3; D possibly corresponds to TRBD1 (5 bases). This CDR3 has 16 amino acids. Trimming took 5 bases from V and 1 from J, leaving 15 bases between them. CDR1 is SGHVS, CDR2 FNYEAQ, per germline. CDR3: CASSPVTALSGNTIYF. For the CDR3, the DNA is TGTGCCAGCAGCCCAGTGACAGCCTTGTCTGGAAACACCATATATTTT.

This clonotype was recorded at least ten times. The chain links TRBV14 to TRBJ1-5; unclear D gene. This CDR3 region has 14 residues. Germline V gene lookup returns CDR1 SGHDN and CDR2 FVKESK. V was cut by 4 bases and J by 6 bases, with 13 bases left in between. CDR3 protein: CASSPLGVAQPQHF. For the CDR3, the DNA is TGTGCCAGCAGCCCACTCGGAGTGGCTCAGCCCCAGCATTTT.

The sample holds a few counts of this clonotype. This sequence joins TRBV19 and TRBJ1-4, with a weak D call TRBD1 (6 bases). The CDR3 spans 14 residues. V was shortened by 7 bases and J by 8 bases, with 17 bases between the two germline ends. Germline lookup yields CDR1 LNHDA and CDR2 SQIVND (reference sequence). This CDR3 is CASTRGQRREKLFF. In nucleotides, the CDR3 is TGTGCCAGTACCCGGGGGCAACGACGGGAAAAACTGTTTTTT.

This clonotype ranks as medium-sized. This chain joins TRBV15 and TRBJ1-1, with 9 nucleotides matching TRBD1. The germline gives CDR1 LNHNV, CDR2 YYDKDF (reference sequence). The CDR3 extends over 14 amino acids. V trimming: 5 bases; J trimming: 4 bases; junction bases outside the gene matches: 5. For the CDR3, the DNA is TGTGCCACCAGCGTACAGGGGGCCGTCACTGAAGCTTTCTTT. This sequence encodes CATSVQGAVTEAFF.

In this sample, this clonotype turned up a few times. This chain uses TRBV25-1 with TRBJ2-6; D perhaps matches TRBD2 (7 bases). The CDR3 contains 17 residues. The V and J ends lost 6 bases and 0 bases respectively, with 15 bases between them. CDR1 is MGHDK and CDR2 is SYGVNS in the germline V gene. The CDR3 sequence: CASSLGGAGSGANVLTF. The CDR3 coding sequence is TGTGCCAGCAGCCTAGGGGGGGCTGGCTCTGGGGCCAACGTCCTGACTTTC.

This clonotype is classed as medium-sized. The chain links TRBV18 to TRBJ2-1; D might be TRBD1 or TRBD2, each matching 6 bases. The CDR3 contains 14 residues. Germline-derived CDR1 and CDR2 are KGHSH and LQKENI. Trimming removed 5 bases from V and 4 bases from J, with 12 bases in between. The CDR3 spells CASSDQGGYNEQFF. The CDR3 DNA is TGTGCCAGCTCAGACCAAGGGGGGTACAATGAGCAGTTCTTC.

Details on this clonotype: This sequence may be a read error, since a much larger clone differs from it by one base. CDR3 nucleotide sequence: TGCGCCAGCGGCCGAGAATGGACAGCAAATCAGCCCCAGCATTTT. Translating gives CASGREWTANQPQHF. This rearrangement joins TRBV4-3 to TRBJ1-5; a weak D match, TRBD1 (6 bases). Between the trimmed V and J ends, which lost 8 bases and 4 bases, there was a span of 18 bases. Per germline, CDR1 LGHNA and CDR2 YSLEER. CDR3 size: 15 residues.

This clonotype appeared many times. The V and J genes are TRBV30 and TRBJ1-1, with D perhaps TRBD1 (6 bases). Trimming pared 3 bases from V and 1 base from J, leaving 18 bases between. This CDR3 is built from 16 residues. In germline, CDR1 is GTSNPN, CDR2 SVGIG (reference sequence). The CDR3 DNA follows: TGTGCCTGGAGAGCCGCGGGGGGACAAAGGAACACTGAAGCTTTCTTT. It specifies CAWRAAGGQRNTEAFF.

There are many counts of this clonotype. This chain uses TRBV4-3 with TRBJ2-3; possibly TRBD1 or TRBD2 for D (6 bases each). The V gene lost 0 bases and the J gene lost 2 bases, with 15 bases spanning the gap. The CDR3 length is 17 residues. Germline V lookup: CDR1 LGHNA, CDR2 YSLEER. The CDR3 nucleotides read TGCGCCAGCAGCCAAGATACGGGGGCCGAGGCCACAGATACGCAGTATTTT. Its protein product is CASSQDTGAEATDTQYF.